Detailed here is one TCR beta chain. The sample comes from a study of cytomegalovirus exposure and HLA in healthy donors. CDR3 length: 14 amino acids. The germline V gene has CDR1 SGHVS and CDR2 FNYEAQ. V shed 3 bases and J shed 6 bases, with 13 bases lying between them. PCR involved 60 Vbeta and 13 Jbeta primers. Clones were sequenced by immunoSEQ multiplex PCR, and TCRdb holds only the in-frame ones, with some missing. The sample consists of approximately 40,000 clones, 82% of them appearing once. The TCR comes from a woman between 18 and 30 years old in good health and CMV-seropositive. The sample taken for sequencing was PBMCs. This chain links TRBV7-6 with TRBJ2-3; D might be TRBD2 (5 bases). The CDR3 DNA sequence: TGTGCCAGCAGCTTCGGCGGGCTAGGGGATACGCAGTATTTT. Its translation is CASSFGGLGDTQYF.